One and the same sample provided the 28 T cell receptor beta chains below, sequenced in a study of early T cells in non-severe SARS-CoV-2 infection. A single record per CDR3 protein comes from TCRdb applying MiXCR to the 5' RACE reads. The data contain approximately 85,000 distinct CDR3 sequences, around an eighth of them singletons. The sample comprised whole blood. The source is an adult who was a healthcare worker with PCR-confirmed SARS-CoV-2 infection or an uninfected control (not recorded which).

This clonotype was observed many times. The chain is built from TRBV6-4 and TRBJ2-1; tentatively, D is TRBD2 (5 bases). Trimming shortened V by 0 bases and J by 9 bases, and 9 bases separated the two germline ends. Per the germline V gene, CDR1 is MRHNA and CDR2 is SNTAGT. The CDR3 is made up of 13 amino acids. CDR3 protein: CASSDSDFGEQFF. CDR3 DNA sequence: TGTGCCAGCAGTGACTCGGACTTCGGTGAGCAGTTCTTC.

This clonotype was seen repeatedly, ten times or more. The chain has TRBV3-1 and TRBJ2-7; D might be TRBD2 (5 bases). This CDR3 has 12 residues. The ends were cut back, 3 bases at V and 5 bases at J, with 8 bases in the middle. The germline V gene encodes CDR1 LGHDT and CDR2 YNNKEL (reference sequence). Here the CDR3 DNA reads TGTGCCAGCAGCCATCAGGAGGACGAGCAGTACTTC. Translated: CASSHQEDEQYF.

The chain is built from TRBV7-9 and TRBJ2-3; either TRBD1 or TRBD2 may fit D (5 bases each). Germline CDR1 reads SEHNR; CDR2 reads FQNEAQ (reference sequence). CDR3 length: 16 amino acids. The V end was cut by 5 bases, the J end by 4 bases, with 19 bases between. The DNA for the CDR3 is TGTGCCAGCAGCCCCCGCCCGGGACCAATACCAGATACGCAGTATTTT. This gives the protein CASSPRPGPIPDTQYF.

This clonotype was observed many times. The chain joins TRBV6-5 to TRBJ2-7; the D gene is possibly TRBD2 (5 bases). The CDR3 extends over 17 amino acids. Trimming stripped 5 bases from V and 0 bases from J, with 20 bases between. CDR1 is MNHEY, CDR2 SVGAGI, per germline. The CDR3 loop is CASSRSIASGTSYEQYF. CDR3 sequence (DNA): TGTGCCAGCAGTCGATCCATCGCGAGCGGAACCTCCTACGAGCAGTACTTC.

The chain combines TRBV6-2 or TRBV6-3 with TRBJ1-5; TRBD1 might be the D (5 bases). CDR1 is MNHEY, CDR2 SVGEGT, per germline. CDR3 length: 16 residues. Trimming removed 0 bases at V and 2 bases at J, with 11 bases between. The CDR3 loop reads CASSYSGGTGNQPQHF. The CDR3 nucleotides read TGTGCCAGCAGTTACTCTGGGGGAACGGGCAATCAGCCCCAGCATTTT.

The rearrangement uses TRBV20-1 and TRBJ1-1; D remains ambiguous. Looked up from germline, CDR1 is DFQATT and CDR2 is SNEGSKA (reference sequence). V was trimmed by 7 bases and J by 3 bases, leaving 12 bases between them. The CDR3 is 12 residues long. CDR3 residues: CSGRPRDTEAFF. CDR3 nucleotide sequence: TGCAGTGGCCGACCCCGGGACACTGAAGCTTTCTTT.

A few counts support this clonotype. The rearrangement joins TRBV4-1 to TRBJ2-1, with D possibly called TRBD1 or TRBD2 (5 bases each). Germline-derived CDR1 and CDR2 are MGHRA and YSYEKL. V was trimmed by 5 bases and J by 4 bases, leaving 12 bases between them. CDR3 length: 14 amino acids. CDR3 region: CASSYGTSYNEQFF. CDR3 DNA sequence: TGCGCCAGCAGCTACGGGACGTCGTACAATGAGCAGTTCTTC.

The chain has TRBV7-2 and TRBJ2-3; 8 bases line up with TRBD2. Losses at the gene ends were 6 bases for V and 3 bases for J; bases not matched to a gene: 8. The CDR3 runs to 15 residues. The germline gives CDR1 SGHTA, CDR2 FQGNSA. For the CDR3, the DNA is TGTGCCAGCAGGCCACTTCTAGCGGGTACAGATACGCAGTATTTT. Translating gives CASRPLLAGTDTQYF.

The rearrangement uses TRBV4-1 and TRBJ2-1; 11 bases align to TRBD2. From germline, CDR1 is MGHRA and CDR2 YSYEKL. The CDR3 sequence is 16 residues long. V was pared by 5 bases and J by 9 bases, with 12 bases of the junction left unmatched. The CDR3 loop reads CASSYYSGRGTSEQFF. The CDR3 bases are TGCGCCAGCAGCTATTATAGCGGGAGGGGTACTAGTGAGCAGTTCTTC.

There are a few counts of this clonotype. This chain links TRBV11-2 with TRBJ2-3, with 7 bases identical to TRBD1. CDR3 length: 13 residues. The trim removed 3 bases at V and 5 bases at J, leaving 2 bases unmatched. From germline, CDR1 is SGHAT and CDR2 FQNNGV. CDR3 sequence reads: CASSFQGEDTQYF. The CDR3 nucleotides are TGTGCCAGCAGCTTCCAGGGGGAAGATACGCAGTATTTT.

This clonotype was detected only a few times. V is TRBV5-1 and J is TRBJ2-7; TRBD2 aligns across 9 bases. Trimming cost V 2 bases and J 2 bases; bases outside gene matches: 2. The germline CDR1 and CDR2 sequences are SGHRS and YFSETQ. The length of the CDR3 is 14 residues. The CDR3 protein is CASSLSGRTYEQYF. CDR3 coding DNA: TGCGCCAGCAGCTTAAGCGGGAGGACCTACGAGCAGTACTTC. The whole variable domain, filled in from reference TRBV5-1 and TRBJ2-7, reads KAGVTQTPRYLIKTRGQQVTLSCSPISGHRSVSWYQQTPGQGLQFLFEYFSETQRNKGNFPGRFSGRQFSNSRSEMNVSTLELGDSALYLCASSLSGRTYEQYFGPGTRLTVT.

This clonotype was counted between two and nine times. The V and J genes are TRBV20-1 and TRBJ1-4; D perhaps matches TRBD1 (5 bases). CDR1 and CDR2 from the germline V gene are DFQATT and SNEGSKA (reference sequence). The length of the CDR3 is 16 residues. V dropped 0 bases and J dropped 6 bases, with 17 bases sitting between them. The DNA of the CDR3 is TGCAGTGCTAGAGATATTAGAGCAGGGTTCGATGAAAAACTGTTTTTT. It yields the protein CSARDIRAGFDEKLFF.

J is TRBJ1-3 and V is TRBV24-1; D not resolved. The V end was cut by 3 bases, the J end by 3 bases, with 11 bases between. This CDR3 region has 15 residues. Germline assignment: CDR1 KGHDR and CDR2 SFDVKD. The CDR3 loop reads CATSDDGRNGNTIYF. The CDR3 coding sequence is TGTGCCACCAGTGATGACGGCCGTAATGGAAACACCATATATTTT.

This clonotype was counted between two and nine times. This chain joins TRBV11-1 and TRBJ2-7, with TRBD2 as a possible D gene (5 bases). Germline V CDR1 and CDR2: SGHAT, FQDESV (reference sequence). The V end was cut by 5 bases, the J end by 3 bases, with 20 bases between. CDR3 length: 16 amino acids. Written as DNA, the CDR3 is TGTGCCAGCAGCCGCCCACTCGGGATCCTAAGCTACGAGCAGTACTTC. It translates to CASSRPLGILSYEQYF. The variable domain in full, completed from reference TRBV11-1 and TRBJ2-7, reads EAEVAQSPRYKITEKSQAVAFWCDPISGHATLYWYRQILGQGPELLVQFQDESVVDDSQLPKDRFSAERLKGVDSTLKIQPAELGDSAMYLCASSRPLGILSYEQYFGPGTRLTVT.

The chain couples TRBV10-3 to TRBJ1-1; D may be TRBD1 (5 bases). Germline V CDR1 and CDR2: ENHRY, SYGVKD. V was pared by 10 bases and J by 1 base, with 19 bases between. The CDR3 length is 15 residues. CDR3 loop: CATSAVEGKNTEAFF. The CDR3, as DNA: TGTGCCACCTCTGCGGTCGAGGGGAAGAACACTGAAGCTTTCTTT.

The chain joins TRBV10-2 to TRBJ2-5; D is perhaps TRBD1 or TRBD2 (5 bases each). The CDR3 covers 14 residues. The V end lost 0 bases, the J end lost 5 bases, and 10 bases lay between the germline ends. Per the germline V gene, CDR1 is WSHSY and CDR2 is SAAADI. Here the CDR3 DNA reads TGCGCCAGCAGTGAGTCGGGGGTTCGGGAGACCCAGTACTTC. Protein sequence: CASSESGVRETQYF.

This clonotype was detected many times. The chain has TRBV10-3 and TRBJ2-7, with 9 bases matching TRBD2. The V gene's germline CDR1 is ENHRY and CDR2 SYGVKD. Germline trimming cut 10 bases from V and 6 bases from J; bases unmatched to any gene: 10. CDR3 length: 13 amino acids. For the CDR3, the DNA is TGTGCCACCGTACTGGCGGGAGGGAGCGAGCAGTACTTC. Encoded protein: CATVLAGGSEQYF.

This clonotype was found many times. The chain is built from TRBV18 and TRBJ2-5; D is unresolved. Germline V lookup: CDR1 KGHSH, CDR2 LQKENI. This CDR3 is built from 13 residues. V was cut by 1 base and J by 4 bases, with 7 bases left in between. In DNA form, the CDR3 reads TGTGCCAGCTCACCACAGGAGCGAGAGACCCAGTACTTC. Translation: CASSPQERETQYF.

In this sample, this clonotype turned up a few times. The V gene is TRBV20-1, the J gene TRBJ2-5; 8 nucleotides line up with TRBD2. Looked up from germline, CDR1 is DFQATT and CDR2 is SNEGSKA (reference sequence). CDR3 length: 14 amino acids. Germline trimming cut 5 bases from V and 5 bases from J; bases unmatched to any gene: 10. The CDR3 region is CSAPAGTSGETQYF. As DNA, the CDR3 is TGCAGTGCTCCCGCCGGGACTAGTGGCGAGACCCAGTACTTC.

This clonotype appeared many times. The chain carries TRBV7-2 and TRBJ1-5, with D unresolved. CDR1 is SGHTA, CDR2 FQGNSA, per germline. V lost 5 bases and J lost 0, with 11 bases in between. The length of the CDR3 is 15 residues. CDR3 bases: TGTGCCAGCAGCAGACGGACGGTTAGCAATCAGCCCCAGCATTTT. It specifies CASSRRTVSNQPQHF.

This clonotype was observed a few times. The chain uses TRBV14 and TRBJ1-2; D possibly corresponds to TRBD1 (6 bases). The germline V gene encodes CDR1 SGHDN and CDR2 FVKESK. The CDR3 runs to 15 residues. V was trimmed by 2 bases and J by 1 base, leaving 11 bases between them. The CDR3: CASSQRRTDNYGYTF. CDR3 DNA sequence: TGTGCCAGCAGCCAACGGAGGACAGATAACTATGGCTACACCTTC.

The chain is built from TRBV6-5 and TRBJ2-3; 10 bases match TRBD2. With V trimmed by 5 bases and J by 3 bases, 2 bases remained unmatched. Per germline, CDR1 MNHEY and CDR2 SVGAGI. The CDR3 is 14 amino acids. CDR3 DNA sequence: TGTGCCAGCAGTAAGGGACTAGCGACAGATACGCAGTATTTT. Its translation: CASSKGLATDTQYF.

This rearrangement joins TRBV28 to TRBJ1-1; D is unclear. The germline gives CDR1 MDHEN, CDR2 SYDVKM. The ends were cut back, 3 bases at V and 9 bases at J, with 8 bases in the middle. The CDR3 is 11 residues long. The CDR3 bases are TGTGCCAGCAGTTTCTCAGTCAAAGCTTTCTTT. This sequence encodes CASSFSVKAFF.

This clonotype was seen only a few times. The J gene is TRBJ2-1, the V gene TRBV14; no clear D. The CDR3 is 15 residues long. The germline V gene encodes CDR1 SGHDN and CDR2 FVKESK. Trimming stripped 3 bases from V and 0 bases from J, with 9 bases between. CDR3 in amino acids: CASSQQRSSYNEQFF. The CDR3 coding sequence is TGTGCCAGCAGCCAGCAGCGTAGCTCCTACAATGAGCAGTTCTTC.

This clonotype was detected ten times or more. The V and J genes are TRBV5-4 and TRBJ2-1, with 10 bases aligning to TRBD1. The germline V gene encodes CDR1 SGHNT and CDR2 YYREEE (reference sequence). The CDR3 sequence is 16 residues long. After removal of 0 bases from V and 8 bases from J, the junction contained 8 bases not matched to a gene. CDR3 nucleotides: TGTGCCAGCAGCTTGGAGGGCTGGGACAGGGGAGATGAGCAGTTCTTC. This gives the protein CASSLEGWDRGDEQFF. Variable domain in full (rest from reference TRBV5-4 and TRBJ2-1): ETGVTQSPTHLIKTRGQQVTLRCSSQSGHNTVSWYQQALGQGPQFIFQYYREEENGRGNFPPRFSGLQFPNYSSELNVNALELDDSALYLCASSLEGWDRGDEQFFGPGTRLTVL.

This clonotype was detected a few times. V gene TRBV20-1 combines with J gene TRBJ2-3; 9 positions agree with TRBD2. Germline trimming cut 5 bases from V and 6 bases from J; bases unmatched to any gene: 9. The CDR3 covers 14 residues. Germline CDR1 and CDR2: DFQATT and SNEGSKA (reference sequence). The CDR3 coding sequence is TGCAGTGCTCGGCGGGAGGGCCAAGGCGATACGCAGTATTTT. Residues: CSARREGQGDTQYF.

This clonotype came up many times. The gene calls are TRBV6-5 and TRBJ1-6, with D possibly matching TRBD1 (5 bases). There are 12 residues in the CDR3. Trimming shortened V by 2 bases and J by 9 bases, and 5 bases separated the two germline ends. Germline lookup yields CDR1 MNHEY and CDR2 SVGAGI. Written as DNA, the CDR3 is TGTGCCAGCAGTTACGGGGGTTCACCCCTCCACTTT. This encodes CASSYGGSPLHF.

This chain links TRBV7-3 with TRBJ2-1; possibly TRBD1 or TRBD2 for D (5 bases each). This CDR3 contains 15 residues. V dropped 3 bases and J dropped 10 bases, with 19 bases sitting between them. Germline values: CDR1 SGHTA, CDR2 FQGTGA. CDR3 bases: TGTGCCAGCAGCTTCCCTGGGACCACGACTTTGGAGCAGTTCTTC. It is translated as CASSFPGTTTLEQFF.